This TCR beta chain was obtained from a study of graft-versus-host responses after intestinal transplantation. Clones were sequenced by immunoSEQ multiplex PCR, and TCRdb holds only the in-frame ones, with some missing. The data contain about 96,000 clones, around nine tenths of them seen just once; the ten biggest clones take up around 0.15%. Germline trimming cut 3 bases from V and 7 bases from J; bases unmatched to any gene: 4. CDR1 is SGDLS, CDR2 YYNGEE, per germline. This CDR3 comprises 14 residues. Concerning this clone itself: No antigen is known for it.

The sample consisted of unstimulated CD4+ T cells sorted from spleen or lymph node cells, taken before intestinal transplant. The chain couples TRBV9 to TRBJ1-6, with TRBD1 identical over 7 bases. This TCR came from a human donor who received an intestinal transplant. CDR3: CASSEGDSNSPLHF. The DNA for the CDR3 is TGTGCCAGCAGCGAGGGGGACAGCAATTCACCCCTCCACTTT.